A single T cell receptor (beta chain) is shown here with its context. Participants' own reports of clinical history determined their cohort assignment. Germline loops: CDR1 LNHDA, CDR2 SQIVND (reference sequence). The CDR3 is 15 amino acids. Trimming cost V 7 bases and J 7 bases; bases outside gene matches: 10. This record comes from a study of blood T cell repertoires in COVID-19. Turning to the study itself: Sample material is recorded as cDNA or gDNA derived from T cells, B-cell-depleted T cells, or PBMCs.

In the original workflow: Amplification of reference gene primers was used by the study to estimate nucleated cell counts. The protocol was immunoSEQ multiplex PCR, while the TCRdb copy is restricted to in-frame clones and leaves out a portion. The V and J calls and clone size are taken from that table; D and trimming were inferred from the DNA. The data contain 150,000 to 200,000 clones, roughly 90% of them singletons. The rearrangement joins TRBV19 to TRBJ2-2; 9 bases are a match to TRBD1. The sample was PBMCs or T cells enriched from blood (not recorded which). The origin of this receptor is a woman between 50 and 59 years old who had recovered from COVID-19. The CDR3 sequence: CASTSGTGSGGELFF. In DNA, the CDR3 is TGTGCCAGTACCTCGGGGACAGGGAGTGGCGGGGAGCTGTTTTTT. Drawing the rest from reference TRBV19 and TRBJ2-2, the complete variable domain is DGGITQSPKYLFRKEGQNVTLSCEQNLNHDAMYWYRQDPGQGLRLIYYSQIVNDFQKGDIAEGYSVSREKKESFPLTVTSAQKNPTAFYLCASTSGTGSGGELFFGEGSRLTVL.